A single sample gave rise to the 20 T cell receptor beta chains below, sequenced in a study of blood T cell repertoires in COVID-19. Profiling relied on immunoSEQ multiplex PCR, and the TCRdb table lists in-frame clones only, not all of them. The sample shows 90,000 to 130,000 clones, just over 75% of them seen only once. Source material: peripheral blood. Receptor source: a woman aged 80 or over with acute or convalescent COVID-19.

The V and J genes are TRBV2 and TRBJ2-7; D remains ambiguous. The V gene's germline CDR1 is SNHLY and CDR2 FYNNEI. CDR3 length: 13 residues. V lost 1 base and J 3 bases, leaving 7 bases between the germline ends. Here the CDR3 reads CASSEETIYEQYF. CDR3 nucleotides: TGTGCCAGCAGTGAAGAAACTATCTACGAGCAGTACTTC.

V gene TRBV9 combines with J gene TRBJ1-6, with D possibly being TRBD1 (5 bases). The CDR3 is 14 amino acids. V gave up 0 bases and J gave up 7 bases, with 8 bases separating them. Germline-derived CDR1 and CDR2 are SGDLS and YYNGEE. CDR3 region: CASSVGRGNSPLHF. The CDR3 coding sequence is TGTGCCAGCAGCGTAGGGAGGGGAAATTCACCCCTCCACTTT.

The chain carries TRBV11-3 and TRBJ1-2; the D is unclear. The V and J ends lost 0 bases and 6 bases respectively, with 11 bases between them. The CDR3 length is 14 residues. The V gene's germline CDR1 is SGHNT and CDR2 YENEEA. As DNA, the CDR3 is TGTGCCAGCAGCTTAGATGAGAGAGGAAATGGCTACACCTTC. This gives the protein CASSLDERGNGYTF.

This clone was counted a few times. The chain combines TRBV9 with TRBJ2-7; tentative D call: TRBD1 (7 bases). CDR1 and CDR2 from the germline V gene are SGDLS and YYNGEE. Trimming shortened V by 0 bases and J by 3 bases, and 13 bases separated the two germline ends. The CDR3 covers 15 residues. The DNA of the CDR3 is TGTGCCAGCAGCGTAGGCGGGACAGCCCGCTACGAGCAGTACTTC. The encoded protein is CASSVGGTARYEQYF.

V usage is TRBV28 and J usage is TRBJ1-5, with 10 nucleotides matching TRBD1. This CDR3 has 21 amino acids. Looked up from germline, CDR1 is MDHEN and CDR2 is SYDVKM. Trimming took 7 bases from V and 0 from J; bases not matched to a gene: 21. Here the CDR3 reads CASNPRDPTGTGVLSNQPQHF. The CDR3 nucleotides are TGTGCCAGCAATCCCCGAGACCCCACCGGGACAGGGGTCCTTAGCAATCAGCCCCAGCATTTT.

In this sample, this clone turned up a few times. The chain carries TRBV7-9 and TRBJ2-7, with D possibly matching TRBD2 (5 bases). Germline V CDR1 and CDR2: SEHNR, FQNEAQ (reference sequence). Trimming took 5 bases from V and 0 from J, leaving 17 bases between them. This CDR3 comprises 16 residues. Here the CDR3 reads CASSPPFRDSSYEQYF. The DNA of the CDR3 is TGTGCCAGCAGCCCCCCGTTCCGGGATTCCTCCTACGAGCAGTACTTC.

The chain is built from TRBV9 and TRBJ2-5; perhaps TRBD2 as D (6 bases). The CDR3 extends over 17 amino acids. The V and J ends lost 0 bases and 1 base respectively, with 16 bases between them. CDR1 and CDR2 (germline): SGDLS, YYNGEE. As DNA, the CDR3 is TGTGCCAGCAGCGTAGCTTCCCAGTGGAGGGGCCAAGAGACCCAGTACTTC. Translating gives CASSVASQWRGQETQYF.

The V call is TRBV7-8, the J call TRBJ2-5, with 11 bases matching TRBD2. This CDR3 has 15 amino acids. Germline trimming cut 5 bases from V and 7 bases from J; bases unmatched to any gene: 9. Germline CDR1 and CDR2: SGHVS and FQNEAQ. CDR3 nucleotide sequence: TGTGCCAGCAGCCCGACTAGCGGGACAGTTCGGACCCAGTACTTC. It specifies CASSPTSGTVRTQYF. The complete variable domain, with remaining parts taken from reference TRBV7-8 and TRBJ2-5, reads GAGVSQSPRYKVAKRGQDVALRCDPISGHVSLFWYQQALGQGPEFLTYFQNEAQLDKSGLPSDRFFAERPEGSVSTLKIQRTQQEDSAVYLCASSPTSGTVRTQYFGPGTRLLVL.

The chain is built from TRBV5-1 and TRBJ2-7, with 7 positions matching TRBD2. This CDR3 contains 20 residues. Trimming took 3 bases from V and 0 from J; bases not matched to a gene: 21. Germline-derived CDR1 and CDR2 are SGHRS and YFSETQ. The CDR3 DNA reads as TGCGCCAGCAGCTCCGTGGGTGAGGTGGGAGGGAGGATCTACTCCTACGAGCAGTACTTC. Translated: CASSSVGEVGGRIYSYEQYF.

A single count supports this clone. The rearrangement joins TRBV11-3 to TRBJ2-1; 8 nucleotides match TRBD2. This CDR3 is 15 amino acids long. Germline values: CDR1 SGHNT, CDR2 YENEEA. V lost 2 bases to trimming and J lost 6 bases; unmatched junction nucleotides: 6. The CDR3 DNA sequence: TGTGCCAGCAGCTTATTTGCGGGAGGTGGCAATGAGCAGTTCTTC. The encoded protein is CASSLFAGGGNEQFF. Supplemented by reference TRBV11-3 and TRBJ2-1, the full variable domain reads EAGVVQSPRYKIIEKKQPVAFWCNPISGHNTLYWYLQNLGQGPELLIRYENEEAVDDSQLPKDRFSAERLKGVDSTLKIQPAELGDSAVYLCASSLFAGGGNEQFFGPGTRLTVL.

CDR3 bases: TGCGCCAGCAGCTTGGCTGGTAGCGGGAGGGGGCTTGAGCAGTTCTTC. This encodes CASSLAGSGRGLEQFF. The genes are TRBV5-1 and TRBJ2-1, with 11 positions matching TRBD2. V trimming: 0 bases; J trimming: 9 bases; junction bases outside the gene matches: 8. Germline CDR1 and CDR2: SGHRS and YFSETQ. The length of the CDR3 is 16 residues.

On this clone: This sample also contains other DNA sequences that code for the same CDR3. CDR3 sequence (DNA): TGTGCCAGCTCACCGGGGACAGATCAAGAGACCCAGTACTTC. Protein product: CASSPGTDQETQYF. The V and J genes are TRBV18 and TRBJ2-5; TRBD1 aligns across 7 bases. The CDR3 extends over 14 amino acids. V shed 3 bases and J 2 bases; nucleotides not matched to a gene: 3. Germline CDR1 is KGHSH and CDR2 is LQKENI. Filled out from reference TRBV18 and TRBJ2-5, the complete variable domain reads NAGVMQNPRHLVRRRGQEARLRCSPMKGHSHVYWYRQLPEEGLKFMVYLQKENIIDESGMPKERFSAEFPKEGPSILRIQQVVRGDSAAYFCASSPGTDQETQYFGPGTRLLVL.

The chain combines TRBV2 with TRBJ1-1, with 7 positions matching TRBD1. This CDR3 has 13 residues. J gave up 6 bases and V 8 bases, and 9 bases lay outside the gene matches. Germline values: CDR1 SNHLY, CDR2 FYNNEI. The CDR3 sequence is CASLRQGWAEAFF. CDR3 DNA: TGTGCCAGCCTGAGACAGGGTTGGGCTGAAGCTTTCTTT.

The chain has TRBV11-3 and TRBJ2-2; TRBD2 aligns across 7 bases. V dropped 6 bases and J dropped 0; count of bases not matched to a gene: 4. CDR3 size: 15 residues. Germline V lookup: CDR1 SGHNT, CDR2 YENEEA. In nucleotides, the CDR3 is TGTGCCAGCAGTCTAGCGGAAACGAACACCGGGGAGCTGTTTTTT. Translation: CASSLAETNTGELFF.

V and J are TRBV7-9 and TRBJ1-4, with D possibly matching TRBD1 (6 bases). V lost 2 bases and J lost 7, with 14 bases in between. The CDR3 loop spans 15 amino acids. Germline V lookup: CDR1 SEHNR, CDR2 FQNEAQ (reference sequence). CDR3 sequence reads: CASSLQQGISEKLFF. As DNA, the CDR3 is TGTGCCAGCAGCTTACAACAGGGTATTTCTGAAAAACTGTTTTTT.

This clone was picked up a small number of times. The V call is TRBV6-5, the J call TRBJ1-1; 8 nucleotides agree with TRBD1. Per the germline V gene, CDR1 is MNHEY and CDR2 is SVGAGI. After removal of 4 bases from V and 7 bases from J, the junction contained 5 bases not matched to a gene. The CDR3 sequence is 13 residues long. In DNA, the CDR3 is TGTGCCAGCAGTTTTCCCGGGACAGGTGAAGCTTTCTTT. Protein sequence: CASSFPGTGEAFF.

The rearrangement uses TRBV7-3 and TRBJ2-3; a possible D gene is TRBD2 (6 bases). This CDR3 contains 15 residues. Looked up from germline, CDR1 is SGHTA and CDR2 is FQGTGA. Trimming removed 5 bases at V and 0 bases at J, with 12 bases between. The CDR3 region is CASSLFSGSTDTQYF. The CDR3 DNA follows: TGTGCCAGCAGCCTGTTTAGCGGCAGCACAGATACGCAGTATTTT.

The table lists this clone with a few counts. This chain links TRBV7-2 with TRBJ1-2, with TRBD1 matching 7 bases. J gave up 8 bases and V 5 bases, and 11 bases lay outside the gene matches. This CDR3 region has 14 residues. The germline gives CDR1 SGHTA, CDR2 FQGNSA. For the CDR3, the DNA is TGTGCCAGCAGCGATCTACAGGGGACTGGAGGCTACACCTTC. Translation: CASSDLQGTGGYTF.

This clone appeared a single time. The chain links TRBV2 to TRBJ2-4; D perhaps matches TRBD1 (7 bases). The CDR3 extends over 15 amino acids. V lost 6 bases and J lost 3, with 15 bases in between. From germline, CDR1 is SNHLY and CDR2 FYNNEI. DNA for the CDR3: TGTGCCAGCAGAGACAGGGTCGGGGGCAAAAACATTCAGTACTTC. Protein product: CASRDRVGGKNIQYF.

This rearrangement joins TRBV7-2 to TRBJ2-7; 9 bases are shared with TRBD1. Trimming removed 5 bases from V and 1 base from J; junction bases left unmatched: 3. This CDR3 spans 14 amino acids. Germline V gene lookup returns CDR1 SGHTA and CDR2 FQGNSA. CDR3 bases: TGTGCCAGCAGCACAGGGGGCTCTTCCTACGAGCAGTACTTC. Protein sequence: CASSTGGSSYEQYF.